This T cell receptor beta chain was recorded in a study of PD-1 blockade in mismatch repair-deficient tumors. With 10 bases clipped from V and 1 base from J, the junction kept 6 bases outside the gene matches. In germline, CDR1 is PRHDT, CDR2 FYEKMQ (reference sequence). The CDR3 length is 14 residues. Measured with immunoSEQ multiplex PCR; TCRdb has only the in-frame clones, and not every one. The sample lists roughly 120,000 clones, 88% occurring once. The sequencing used peripheral blood, collected approximately 71 weeks after starting pembrolizumab. The receptor comes from an adult with mismatch repair-deficient cancer. The chain carries TRBV13 and TRBJ2-1, with 8 bases aligning to TRBD1. The CDR3 is CATIRGLSYNEQFF. The CDR3 bases are TGTGCCACCATCAGGGGGCTTTCCTACAATGAGCAGTTCTTC.